The present T cell receptor beta chain was sequenced within a study of neurological immune-mediated disorders. Study-wide findings and caveats: HTLV-1-associated myelopathy showed the most TCR clonal expansion; multiple sclerosis the least, below healthy controls.

The sample holds many counts of this clonotype. Its antigen is still unknown. From 15-18 subjects, each sequencing run yielded over 170 million TCR-beta sequences. A single record per CDR3 protein comes from TCRdb applying MiXCR to the 5' RACE reads. The sample consists of about 46,000 distinct CDR3 sequences, about 1.8% of them appearing once. Unsorted libraries came from 2 million PBMCs stored at -80 °C. The TCR comes from a woman between 35 and 50 years old with multiple sclerosis. Material for sequencing was PBMCs.

This chain's CDR3 is CASSEAGTQETQYF. DNA for the CDR3: TGTGCCAGCAGTGAAGCGGGGACACAAGAGACCCAGTACTTC. The V gene is TRBV6-1, the J gene TRBJ2-5; tentative D call: TRBD1 (6 bases). V shed 0 bases and J shed 2 bases, with 7 bases lying between them. CDR3 size: 14 residues. Germline V gives CDR1 MNHNS, CDR2 SASEGT.